A selection of T cell receptor beta chains follows, all from one sample in a study of cytomegalovirus exposure and HLA in healthy donors. Measured with immunoSEQ multiplex PCR; TCRdb has only the in-frame clones, and not every one. The table shows 100,000 to 120,000 clones, with approximately 83% occurring only once. What was sequenced was PBMCs. The receptors originated from a man aged 35 to 55 in good health and CMV-seronegative. Each CDR3 is given with its conserved first and last residue. Each record gives: V gene, D gene, J gene, clone size, CDR3 DNA, CDR3 protein. A D gene is named only where the DNA matches it firmly. Clone size is given for some rows only: seen once, a few or many times, or a class if the clone is expanded.

TRBV7-8	TRBD1	TRBJ1-2	-	TGTGCCAGCAGCTTAGGGACAGGGGGCGATGCCAACTATGGCTACACCTTC	CASSLGTGGDANYGYTF
TRBV7-9	-	TRBJ1-6	-	TGTGCCAGCAGCCCCCGCCAGGTTTCGTTGAGCTCCTATAATTCACCCCTCCACTTT	CASSPRQVSLSSYNSPLHF
TRBV23-1	-	TRBJ2-7	-	TGCGCCAGCAGCTCGGTTCTCTTAGAGCAGTACTTC	CASSSVLLEQYF
TRBV6-5	TRBD2	TRBJ2-7	-	TGTGCCAGCAGCATCGGGGGAGGGAAGGCTGGGGAGCAGTACTTC	CASSIGGGKAGEQYF
TRBV6-5	-	TRBJ1-4	-	TGTGCCAGCAGTGAAGGGGGTGCTGAAAAACTGTTTTTT	CASSEGGAEKLFF
TRBV18	-	TRBJ2-2	few	TGTGCCAGCTCACCCCAGGCGAGCACCGGGGAGCTGTTTTTT	CASSPQASTGELFF
TRBV5-6	-	TRBJ2-3	-	TGTGCCAGCAGCTTGGACAGGGAATACACAGATACGCAGTATTTT	CASSLDREYTDTQYF
TRBV7-2	-	TRBJ2-7	few	TGTGCCAGCAGCTACCGGCGGGCCGGCCCCTACGAGCAGTACTTC	CASSYRRAGPYEQYF
TRBV5-1	TRBD1	TRBJ2-5	-	TGCGCCAGCAGACGGGGGACAGGGGAGGAAGAGACCCAGTACTTC	CASRRGTGEEETQYF
TRBV9	-	TRBJ2-2	-	TGTGCCAGCAGCGTATTCGGAGAGTCCGGCGGGGAGCTGTTTTTT	CASSVFGESGGELFF
TRBV28	-	TRBJ1-6	-	TGTGCCAGCAGTCTCCGGGGGGTAAAGGATTCACCCCTCCACTTT	CASSLRGVKDSPLHF
TRBV14	-	TRBJ2-5	once	TGTGCCAGCAGCCTGGCCGGGGGGACACCTTACTTC	CASSLAGGTPYF
TRBV5-1	-	TRBJ1-2	-	TGCGCCAGCAGCTTGGGGACAGATGGCTACACCTTC	CASSLGTDGYTF
TRBV19	-	TRBJ2-2	-	TGTGCCAGTAGTATGATCCAGGGCCCCGGGGAGCTGTTTTTT	CASSMIQGPGELFF
TRBV10-3	-	TRBJ1-5	-	TGTGCCATCAGTGAGGGGCAGGGTGATCAGCCCCAGCATTTT	CAISEGQGDQPQHF
TRBV18	TRBD1	TRBJ2-7	-	TGTGCCAGCTCACCGGGCGACAGGGAGTTCTACGAGCAGTACTTC	CASSPGDREFYEQYF
TRBV5-1	-	TRBJ1-5	-	TGCGCCAGCAGCCTGGCGGGGGTGGGGCAGCCCCAGCATTTT	CASSLAGVGQPQHF
TRBV29-1	TRBD1	TRBJ2-2	-	TGCAGCGTTCCGGGACAGGGAGGCGGGGAGCTGTTTTTT	CSVPGQGGGELFF
TRBV30	TRBD1	TRBJ2-7	-	TGTGCCTGGAGTGGACAGGGAAACGAGCAGTACTTC	CAWSGQGNEQYF
TRBV6-5	-	TRBJ2-1	-	TGTGCCAGCAGTTACTTTGGTTTGGGCCGGGGAGATGAGCAGTTCTTC	CASSYFGLGRGDEQFF
TRBV10-3	-	TRBJ2-7	-	TGTGCCATCAGTGCCCAGGGGGGCTCCTACGAGCAGTACTTC	CAISAQGGSYEQYF
TRBV29-1	TRBD2	TRBJ2-7	-	TGCAGCGCTGTCGCGGGGGGGCGGTACGAGCAGTACTTC	CSAVAGGRYEQYF
TRBV29-1	-	TRBJ1-5	-	TGCAGCCCTGGACAGTATAGCAATCAGCCCCAGCATTTT	CSPGQYSNQPQHF
TRBV14	-	TRBJ1-2	-	TGTGCCAGCAGCCAAGGCGCCCAAAGGAGTGGCTACACCTTC	CASSQGAQRSGYTF
TRBV5-1	-	TRBJ2-6	-	TGCGCCAGCAGCCCGGCGGGGCGGGGTGACGGGGCCAACGTCCTGACTTTC	CASSPAGRGDGANVLTF
TRBV15	TRBD2	TRBJ2-4	-	TGTGCCACCAGCAGATCCCCCCCTACACGGCTAGCGGCGGAAAACATTCAGTACTTC	CATSRSPPTRLAAENIQYF
TRBV7-6	TRBD1	TRBJ1-5	-	TGTGCCAGCAGTTTCCAAGGGACAGGGTATCATCAGCCCCAGCATTTT	CASSFQGTGYHQPQHF
TRBV4-3	TRBD1	TRBJ1-2	once	TGCGCCAGCAGCCAATTAAACCCCCGGGACAGCTATGGCTACACCTTC	CASSQLNPRDSYGYTF
TRBV7-9	-	TRBJ1-2	-	TGTGCCAGCAGCTTAGCGGGGGGTGAGGTGGGCTACACCTTC	CASSLAGGEVGYTF
TRBV20-1	-	TRBJ2-3	-	TGCAGTGCAACTATGGAAGATACGCAGTATTTT	CSATMEDTQYF
TRBV30	-	TRBJ1-2	-	TGTGCCTGGGGGGGGGCCGGTTCGAGGCTACATGGCTACACCTTC	CAWGGAGSRLHGYTF
TRBV18	-	TRBJ2-7	few	TGTGCCAGCTCACCCCTCCCGGGGACAACCTCCTACGAGCAGTACTTC	CASSPLPGTTSYEQYF
TRBV5-1	TRBD1	TRBJ2-2	-	TGCGCCAGCAGCTTGAGACAGGGCGACGCCGGGGAGCTGTTTTTT	CASSLRQGDAGELFF
TRBV27	TRBD1	TRBJ2-5	-	TGTGCCAGCAGTCCCGGGACAGGGGGCAGAGAGACCCAGTACTTC	CASSPGTGGRETQYF
TRBV29-1	TRBD1	TRBJ1-2	-	TGCAGCGTTGAAGGACGACAGGGAGTTATGGAAGGCTACACCTTC	CSVEGRQGVMEGYTF
TRBV4-1	-	TRBJ1-6	once	TGCGCCAGCAGCCAAGAACAGAGCTCCTATAATTCACCCCTCCACTTT	CASSQEQSSYNSPLHF
TRBV30	-	TRBJ2-3	-	TGTGCCTGGAGTGTACGGCAGGGGTCCAGGGATACGCAGTATTTT	CAWSVRQGSRDTQYF
TRBV5-4	-	TRBJ2-2	-	TGTGCCAGCAGCTTGGGGTCCACGAGGAGCGGGGAGCTGTTTTTT	CASSLGSTRSGELFF
TRBV5-4	TRBD2	TRBJ2-3	-	TGTGCCAGCACCCCGGGGGGGGTTGATACGCAGTATTTT	CASTPGGVDTQYF
TRBV29-1	TRBD1	TRBJ2-7	-	TGCAGCATACTCCTGACAGGGCAGGGCGAGCAGTACTTC	CSILLTGQGEQYF
TRBV5-1	-	TRBJ2-7	-	TGCGCCAGCAGCTTGAGTGTTTCGGGGGAGCAGTACTTC	CASSLSVSGEQYF
TRBV27	-	TRBJ1-5	-	TGTGCCAGCAGGCGGGCCAGCAATCAGCCCCAGCATTTT	CASRRASNQPQHF
TRBV7-9	-	TRBJ1-4	-	TGTGCCAGCAGCACTAGCGGAGGGGCCGGACGGGAAAAACTGTTTTTT	CASSTSGGAGREKLFF
TRBV29-1	-	TRBJ1-3	-	TGCAGCGTTGAAAAAGGGGATGGAAACACCATATATTTT	CSVEKGDGNTIYF